These 8 T cell receptor beta chains were all obtained from the same sample, sequenced in a study of T cells in Graves' hyperthyroidism and ophthalmopathy. Using RNA transcripts as the source, TCR beta CDR3 regions were amplified. The TCR CDR3 was amplified in a first-round RT-PCR using the HTBI primer set. TCRdb passed the multiplex PCR reads through MiXCR, listing each CDR3 protein once. The repertoire has about 270,000 distinct CDR3 sequences, 20% to 25% of them found once; the top ten carry 50% to 75%. The sequenced material came from blood. The receptors were sampled from a man aged 30 to 39 with Graves' ophthalmopathy.

The chain uses TRBV20-1 and TRBJ2-1; D is unclear. CDR1 and CDR2 (germline): DFQATT, SNEGSKA (reference sequence). This CDR3 is 13 amino acids long. The V and J ends lost 5 bases and 10 bases respectively, with 18 bases between them. CDR3 bases: TGCAGTGCTGGATACCAGGAGCTTCGGGAGCAGTTCTTC. Amino acid sequence: CSAGYQELREQFF.

This clonotype was seen more than once but under ten times. The chain has TRBV30 and TRBJ2-1; TRBD1 might be the D (5 bases). CDR1 and CDR2 from the germline V gene are GTSNPN and SVGIG (reference sequence). CDR3 length equals 14 residues. Trimming removed 0 bases at V and 8 bases at J, with 14 bases between. DNA for the CDR3: TGTGCCTGGAGTGTTGGCAGGGTGGGGTATGAGCAGTTCTTC. Protein product: CAWSVGRVGYEQFF.

This clonotype was picked up a small number of times. The junction and the germline gene differ at one end; a read error may be behind it. The chain couples TRBV9 to TRBJ2-1; 11 bases align to TRBD2. The V gene's germline CDR1 is SGDLS and CDR2 YYNGEE. The CDR3 has 16 amino acids. DNA of the CDR3: TGTGCCGGCAGCGTGGAACTAGCGGGGGTATACAATGAGCAGTTCTTC. Translation gives CAGSVELAGVYNEQFF.

The genes are TRBV28 and TRBJ1-2, with a tentative D call TRBD1 (6 bases). This CDR3 has 14 residues. Between the trimmed V and J ends, which lost 2 bases and 4 bases, there was a span of 11 bases. Germline CDR1 reads MDHEN; CDR2 reads SYDVKM. CDR3 protein: CASSLQQGSYGYTF. CDR3 nucleotides: TGTGCCAGCAGTTTACAACAGGGAAGCTATGGCTACACCTTC.

This clonotype was seen a few times. This chain connects TRBV3-1 to TRBJ2-1; D is unresolved. Trimming shortened V by 0 bases and J by 4 bases, and 10 bases separated the two germline ends. Per germline, CDR1 LGHDT and CDR2 YNNKEL (reference sequence). This CDR3 comprises 15 residues. CDR3 nucleotides: TGTGCCAGCAGCCAAGACCCAGCCGCTTACAATGAGCAGTTCTTC. The encoded protein is CASSQDPAAYNEQFF.

CDR3: CASSLRDRVWYGYTF. In DNA, the CDR3 is TGTGCCAGCAGTCTCCGGGACAGGGTCTGGTATGGCTACACCTTC. The chain combines TRBV6-1 with TRBJ1-2; the match to TRBD1 covers 9 bases. The J segment lost 5 bases and the V segment lost 5 bases, leaving 9 bases of the junction unmatched. Germline-derived CDR1 and CDR2 are MNHNS and SASEGT. This CDR3 region has 15 residues.

This clonotype turned up a few times. J is TRBJ2-4 and V is TRBV2; 8 bases agree with TRBD1. Germline CDR1 SNHLY, CDR2 FYNNEI. The CDR3 has 15 residues. V was clipped by 1 base and J by 7 bases; unmatched bases: 6. The CDR3 reads CASSEETGALNIQYF. DNA for the CDR3: TGTGCCAGCAGTGAAGAGACAGGGGCACTCAACATTCAGTACTTC.

This clonotype was found a few times. The chain combines TRBV19 with TRBJ1-5; maybe TRBD1 (6 bases). The CDR3 has 15 residues. Deletions cut 3 bases from V and 5 bases from J, with 14 bases between. Germline V CDR1 and CDR2: LNHDA, SQIVND (reference sequence). Written as DNA, the CDR3 is TGTGCCAGTAGTATTTACGGAGGGGGGTATCAGCCCCAGCATTTT. It is translated as CASSIYGGGYQPQHF.